Listed here is a single T cell receptor (beta chain). Source study methods: Amplification of reference gene primers provided the estimated nucleated cell counts. Profiled with immunoSEQ multiplex PCR; TCRdb holds only in-frame clones, not every one. D and trimming come from the DNA, and the V and J calls and clone size come from that table. The repertoire holds tens of thousands of clones, with roughly 88% as singletons. The data are from a study of blood T cell repertoires in COVID-19. Study in general: COVID-19 samples from acute and convalescent phases originated in the United States, Italy and Spain. In each case, the material was cDNA or gDNA derived from T cells, B-cell-depleted T cells, or PBMCs.

CDR3 length equals 16 residues. The V gene lost 0 bases and the J gene lost 6 bases, with 13 bases spanning the gap. Germline CDR1 reads KGHDR; CDR2 reads SFDVKD. The rearrangement joins TRBV24-1 to TRBJ2-2; a possible D gene is TRBD1 (6 bases). Sequences were obtained from peripheral blood. This clonotype was sampled from a human donor in a cohort sampled during active COVID-19. The CDR3 DNA reads as TGTGCCACCAGTGATTTGGGGGCAGGGGCGGCCGGGGAGCTGTTTTTT. Protein product: CATSDLGAGAAGELFF.